This TCR beta chain originates from a study of blood T cell repertoires in COVID-19. Study-wide context: Specimens from acute and convalescent COVID-19 originated in the United States, Italy and Spain. From T cells, B-cell-depleted T cells, or PBMCs came the material, which was cDNA or gDNA.

Trimming removed 2 bases from V and 2 bases from J, with 7 bases in between. Germline CDR1 is SEHNR and CDR2 is FQNEAQ (reference sequence). There are 13 residues in the CDR3. This clone has at least ten counts. Original methodology: For nucleated cells, counts were estimated from reference gene primer amplification. The repertoire was sequenced with immunoSEQ multiplex PCR; TCRdb's copy has only in-frame clones and lacks some. Clone size and V and J calls were adopted from that table, with D and trimming inferred from the DNA. The sample holds 250,000 or so clones, 60% to 75% seen once. J is TRBJ2-7 and V is TRBV7-9; tentative D call: TRBD2 (6 bases). The TCR originated in a woman aged 80 or older with acute or convalescent COVID-19. The material sequenced was peripheral blood. The CDR3 spells CASSLWGAYEQYF. CDR3 in DNA: TGTGCCAGCAGCTTATGGGGGGCCTACGAGCAGTACTTC.